The 2 T cell receptor beta chains below were found in one sample sequenced in a study of blood T cell repertoires in COVID-19 (dated by TCRdb to 2018 to 2021). Receptor libraries were prepared by the immunoSEQ multiplex PCR assay. The table comes from immuneACCESS by way of TCRdb, which keeps in-frame sequences with V and J called. Part of the clones is missing from these tables; in studies checked, under half for an unresolved V gene and the rest for unknown reasons. The sample includes about 280,000 clones, with around 87% observed a single time. The ten largest clones add up to roughly 1.6% of the sample. Sequences were obtained from PBMCs or T cells enriched from blood (not recorded which). These receptors were obtained from a woman aged 18-30 years with acute COVID-19.

V is TRBV19 and J is TRBJ2-2; 7 bases fit TRBD2. Per germline, CDR1 LNHDA and CDR2 SQIVND (reference sequence). V shed 5 bases and J 6 bases; nucleotides not matched to a gene: 12. This CDR3 contains 16 residues. CDR3 loop: CASSLGGSIGPGELFF. The CDR3 DNA follows: TGTGCCAGTAGTTTAGGCGGGAGTATCGGTCCCGGGGAGCTGTTTTTT.

This clone was observed a single time. V and J are TRBV27 and TRBJ1-6; D call uncertain. The germline V gene encodes CDR1 MNHEY and CDR2 SMNVEV (reference sequence). The CDR3 extends over 17 amino acids. Trimming removed 3 bases at V and 0 bases at J, with 12 bases between. CDR3 region: CASSFRRRDSYNSPLHF. Here the CDR3 DNA reads TGTGCCAGCAGTTTCCGACGGAGGGACTCCTATAATTCACCCCTCCACTTT.